This T cell receptor beta chain was captured by sequencing in a study of T cells in Graves' hyperthyroidism and ophthalmopathy (dated by TCRdb to the late 2010s). Looking at the study overall: Peripheral blood samples were taken at the time of initial diagnosis, prior to any treatment. An independent validation cohort of under 20 hyperthyroidism patients and more than 15 patients who later progressed to ophthalmopathy tested prospective prediction of ophthalmopathy. The 95 to 100 discovery patients were divided at random into training and test sets in a 7:3 ratio. The paper reports TCR Vbeta CDR3 sequencing of approximately 140 peripheral blood samples: approximately 41 ophthalmopathy, 70 to 85 hyperthyroidism and approximately 17 progressor patients. To identify distinguishing TCR V-J signatures, a discovery cohort of around 100 patients was used, comprising some 43 with Graves' ophthalmopathy and some 60 with stable Graves' hyperthyroidism. Following sampling, methimazole starting at 30 mg daily was given to hyperthyroidism patients, and high-dose intravenous methylprednisolone was given to ophthalmopathy patients. In roughly six Graves' hyperthyroidism patients, the study also compared T-cell repertoires from thyroid tissue with T-cell repertoires from blood. What the work shows at the level of the full study, not this receptor alone: Sample size was not statistically predetermined, and blinding of investigators to group allocation was not performed. During validation, the model predicted progression to ophthalmopathy a median of approximately 6 months ahead of onset, with almost 71% sensitivity and roughly 75% specificity. Blood samples also contained most of the expanded thyroid clonotypes (frequency above 0.001), which suggests that blood repertoires may reflect thyroid immune responses. Ophthalmopathy was separated from stable hyperthyroidism by a 13 V-J signature model, with around 88% sensitivity and roughly 81% specificity obtained in cross-validation and 80%/75% obtained in testing.

This clonotype came up many times. This clone's antigen is unknown. Per-base quality was not reported, and no clone a single base away is much larger than it. From the cysteine up to the phenylalanine, the CDR3 has a length of 15 residues. Kept here is only the CDR3 DNA, which spans 45 bases and is read in frame from base 1. Reading the germline V gene (reference sequence) gives CDR1 DFQATT and CDR2 SNEGSKA. V and J lose 0 bases and 2 bases, and a span of 14 bases separates them. Graves' hyperthyroidism was defined as stable when no progression to ophthalmopathy occurred over 18 months of follow-up. Hyperthyroidism patients were newly diagnosed, had a disease duration of under 2 months, and were aged 18 to 65 years. Patients with uncontrolled infections, other autoimmune diseases, pregnancy or lactation were excluded. Diagnoses were based on clinical symptoms, serum thyroxine and TRAb, thyroid ultrasound and orbital computed tomography. Ficoll-Paque density gradient centrifugation was used to isolate PBMCs from about 10 ml of fresh peripheral blood. Trizol reagent was used to extract total RNA, and RNA quality was then checked on an Agilent 2100 Bioanalyzer.

The TCR beta CDR3 regions were amplified from the RNA transcripts. The TCR CDR3 was subjected to a first round of RT-PCR using the HTBI primer set and the Qiagen OneStep RT-PCR kit. A second multiplex PCR round built the libraries, followed by size selection and purification. The libraries were sequenced on an Illumina HiSeq2000 using paired-end 100 bp reads. The original pipeline was this. Raw data were processed with SOAPnuke, discarding reads with adapters, uncalled bases, mean Phred below 15, or no exact constant-primer or identifier match. COPE v1.2.5 was used to merge the high-quality paired reads, and each unique nucleotide sequence was defined as a clonotype. Clonotypes were aligned to IMGT TRBV, TRBD and TRBJ reference segments using MiTCR v1.1. Analysis was restricted to V-J combinations with a frequency above 0.0001, which covered just over 98% of repertoires. A TCS score was defined as the ratio of F50 (clonal expansion) to E x V (chaos), with BLOSUM62-based TCRdist applied between CDR3 peptides within each V-J. Welch's t-statistics and random forest reduced around 550 V-J features to under 15, which were used in a naive Bayes classifier (R e1071). The raw public data were reprocessed by TCRdb itself: fastp quality trimming at Q25, MiXCR clonotype calling, in-frame beta chains only. Rows merge per CDR3 protein into single entries with the most common DNA and genes. In this record, the V and J calls reflect TCRdb's handling and not the investigators' own analysis. Counted in this sample were approximately 590,000 distinct CDR3 sequences; 15% to 17% of them appeared once. Jointly, the top ten make up under 8% of the sample.

The sample comprised blood. The V and J genes are TRBV20-1 and TRBJ2-7; the D gene is perhaps TRBD1 or TRBD2, as each covers 5 bases. The sequence was collected from a woman in her 30s with Graves' hyperthyroidism. This receptor has the CDR3 CSARDQGPPTYEQYF. At the DNA level, the sequence is TGCAGTGCTAGAGATCAGGGACCCCCAACCTACGAGCAGTACTTC.